Below, 27 T cell receptor beta chains from the same sample are listed, as sequenced in a study of vaccination effects on CD4 cells after COVID-19. Sequencing was preceded by expansion of antigen-specific CD4+ T cells with viral peptide pools in the ViraFEST assay. The culture ran for approximately nine days before CD4+ T cells were isolated. This person's SARS-CoV-2 infection, confirmed by PCR, occurred between March and December 2020. Of the BNT162b2 and mRNA-1273 vaccines, participants received two doses of one or the other. These receptors have no identified antigens. Generated by immunoSEQ multiplex PCR, the TCRdb table keeps only in-frame clones and is missing some. The sample lists approximately 15,000 clones, 76% occurring once. Sample: CD4+ T cells from PBMCs cultured with SARS-CoV-2 spike peptides, taken after COVID-19 vaccination. These receptors were collected from a human donor who had a prior SARS-CoV-2 infection.

The chain recombines TRBV21-1 with TRBJ2-7; the D call in the table, TRBD2, was not verified against the DNA. TRBV21-1 is assigned pseudogene status. The CDR3 consists of 17 residues. CDR3 residues: CASTTRRGGARTYEQYF. CDR3 sequence (DNA): TGTGCCAGCACCACCCGCCGGGGAGGGGCGAGGACCTACGAGCAGTACTTC.

In this sample, this clone turned up once. The rearrangement uses TRBV15 and TRBJ2-2; no clear D. V was trimmed by 0 bases and J by 9 bases, leaving 8 bases between them. The CDR3 covers 13 residues. Germline loops: CDR1 LNHNV, CDR2 YYDKDF (reference sequence). CDR3 sequence reads: CATSRDPGRELFF. CDR3 nucleotide sequence: TGTGCCACCAGCAGAGATCCCGGTCGGGAGCTGTTTTTT.

V is TRBV2 and J is TRBJ2-7, with no clear D. With 4 bases removed from V and 9 bases from J, the gap between germline ends came to 16 bases. Per the germline V gene, CDR1 is SNHLY and CDR2 is FYNNEI. The length of the CDR3 is 13 residues. The CDR3 reads CASSARAPDGQYF. CDR3 DNA: TGTGCCAGCAGTGCAAGAGCCCCAGACGGGCAGTACTTC. The complete variable domain, with remaining parts taken from reference TRBV2 and TRBJ2-7, reads EPEVTQTPSHQVTQMGQEVILRCVPISNHLYFYWYRQILGQKVEFLVSFYNNEISEKSEIFDDQFSVERPDGSNFTLKIRSTKLEDSAMYFCASSARAPDGQYFGPGTRLTVT.

This chain links TRBV7-3 with TRBJ2-1, with TRBD1 identical over 10 bases. The CDR3 has 16 amino acids. Germline V lookup: CDR1 SGHTA, CDR2 FQGTGA. The trim removed 1 base at V and 6 bases at J, leaving 6 bases unmatched. CDR3 loop: CASSLRARTGGNEQFF. The CDR3 DNA sequence: TGTGCCAGCAGCTTAAGGGCCCGGACAGGGGGCAATGAGCAGTTCTTC.

The chain carries TRBV5-1 and TRBJ2-7, with TRBD1 matching over 7 bases. CDR1 is SGHRS and CDR2 is YFSETQ in the germline V gene. The V and J ends lost 3 bases and 2 bases, in that order; junction bases with no gene match: 5. CDR3 length: 14 amino acids. The CDR3 sequence is CASSSGTAPYEQYF. For the CDR3, the DNA is TGCGCCAGCAGCTCAGGGACAGCTCCCTACGAGCAGTACTTC.

In DNA, the CDR3 is TGCGCCAGCAGCCCGAGGGGGGCCCAAGAGACCCAGTACTTC. This gives the protein CASSPRGAQETQYF. V is TRBV5-1 and J is TRBJ2-5; D possibly matches TRBD1 or TRBD2 (6 bases each). The ends were cut back, 4 bases at V and 1 base at J, with 11 bases in the middle. Looked up from germline, CDR1 is SGHRS and CDR2 is YFSETQ. The CDR3 spans 14 residues.

The chain employs TRBV7-8 and TRBJ2-3; 12 nucleotides line up with TRBD2. There are 16 residues in the CDR3. Germline trimming cut 5 bases from V and 2 bases from J; bases unmatched to any gene: 5. Germline V gene lookup returns CDR1 SGHVS and CDR2 FQNEAQ. DNA for the CDR3: TGTGCCAGCAGCCGAGGACTAGCGGGGTCCACAGATACGCAGTATTTT. This translates into CASSRGLAGSTDTQYF.

A single count supports this clone. The chain uses TRBV28 and TRBJ1-3; D not resolved. The V and J ends lost 5 bases and 0 bases respectively, with 11 bases between them. Looked up from germline, CDR1 is MDHEN and CDR2 is SYDVKM. This CDR3 comprises 15 residues. CDR3: CASSPPLSSGNTIYF. In DNA form, the CDR3 reads TGTGCCAGCAGTCCACCGTTGAGCTCTGGAAACACCATATATTTT.

This clone was counted only a few times. In nucleotides, the CDR3 is TGTGCCAGCAGCGTTGATAGCGGTTACCAAGAGACCCAGTACTTC. Protein sequence: CASSVDSGYQETQYF. The chain links TRBV9 to TRBJ2-5, with D perhaps TRBD2 (6 bases). The V and J ends lost 2 bases and 0 bases respectively, with 11 bases between them. Germline loops: CDR1 SGDLS, CDR2 YYNGEE. The CDR3 consists of 15 residues.

This chain connects TRBV7-2 to TRBJ2-5; D possibly uses TRBD1 or TRBD2 (5 bases each). Trimming left V 5 bases short and J 5 bases short, with 12 bases between. The CDR3 covers 13 residues. CDR1 SGHTA and CDR2 FQGNSA come from the germline V gene. CDR3: CASSRGAEETQYF. CDR3 DNA sequence: TGTGCCAGCAGCCGAGGGGCGGAGGAGACCCAGTACTTC.

V is TRBV18 and J is TRBJ1-2; the D is unclear. The CDR3 contains 12 residues. CDR1 is KGHSH, CDR2 LQKENI, per germline. Trimming removed 5 bases at V and 3 bases at J, with 7 bases between. The CDR3: CASSDGYYGYTF. The CDR3 DNA reads TGTGCCAGCTCAGACGGCTACTATGGCTACACCTTC.

The chain employs TRBV19 and TRBJ2-7, with a weak D call TRBD1 (6 bases). This CDR3 contains 13 residues. In germline, CDR1 is LNHDA, CDR2 SQIVND (reference sequence). V was pared by 6 bases and J by 4 bases, with 13 bases between. This CDR3 reads CASRQGRTYEQYF. The CDR3 DNA follows: TGTGCCAGTAGACAGGGCCGTACGTACGAGCAGTACTTC.

The chain employs TRBV7-2 and TRBJ2-1; 10 bases are shared with TRBD2. V shed 3 bases and J 0 bases; nucleotides not matched to a gene: 2. CDR3 size: 16 residues. Germline V gene data show CDR1 as SGHTA and CDR2 as FQGNSA. The CDR3 sequence is CASSLTSGHSYNEQFF. As DNA, the CDR3 is TGTGCCAGCAGCTTGACTAGCGGGCACTCCTACAATGAGCAGTTCTTC.

This clone was picked up a small number of times. The rearrangement uses TRBV7-3 and TRBJ2-6; D uncertain. In germline, CDR1 is SGHTA, CDR2 FQGTGA. CDR3 length: 15 residues. The germline V and J ends were trimmed by 1 base and 6 bases, with 10 bases remaining between them. The CDR3 coding sequence is TGTGCCAGCAGCTTAATCAGCGCCAAGGCCAACGTCCTGACTTTC. It specifies CASSLISAKANVLTF.

This sequence joins TRBV5-6 and TRBJ1-3, with D perhaps TRBD1 (6 bases). The CDR3 is 14 amino acids. V dropped 4 bases and J dropped 8 bases, with 16 bases sitting between them. CDR1 SGHDT and CDR2 YYEEEE come from the germline V gene. This chain's CDR3 is CASSNRQVGDTIYF. CDR3 nucleotides: TGTGCCAGCAGCAATAGACAGGTTGGGGACACCATATATTTT.

The chain uses TRBV9 and TRBJ2-5, with D perhaps TRBD2 (6 bases). V shed 6 bases and J shed 5 bases, with 17 bases lying between them. The length of the CDR3 is 14 residues. Germline CDR1 reads SGDLS; CDR2 reads YYNGEE. CDR3 region: CASTPTSWGETQYF. For the CDR3, the DNA is TGTGCCAGCACCCCGACTAGTTGGGGTGAGACCCAGTACTTC. The entire variable domain, with the rest obtained from reference TRBV9 and TRBJ2-5, is as follows: DSGVTQTPKHLITATGQRVTLRCSPRSGDLSVYWYQQSLDQGLQFLIQYYNGEERAKGNILERFSAQQFPDLHSELNLSSLELGDSALYFCASTPTSWGETQYFGPGTRLLVL.

The J gene is TRBJ2-3, the V gene TRBV4-2; TRBD2 agrees at 11 bases. V lost 0 bases and J lost 4; bases outside the gene matches: 6. This CDR3 comprises 17 residues. CDR1 LGHNA and CDR2 YNFKEQ come from the germline V gene. CDR3 in DNA: TGTGCCAGCAGCCAAGATAAACTAGCGGGAGTTTCAGATACGCAGTATTTT. Its protein product is CASSQDKLAGVSDTQYF.

The chain has TRBV6-5 and TRBJ1-3, with D tentatively TRBD1 (6 bases). This CDR3 region has 14 residues. The germline V and J ends were trimmed by 6 bases and 4 bases, with 13 bases remaining between them. Per the germline V gene, CDR1 is MNHEY and CDR2 is SVGAGI. The CDR3 coding sequence is TGTGCCAGCAGACGCCAGAGGGGGGGAAACACCATATATTTT. Residues: CASRRQRGGNTIYF.

V is TRBV2 and J is TRBJ2-4; perhaps TRBD1 as D (7 bases). Trimming stripped 6 bases from V and 0 bases from J, with 15 bases between. The CDR3 sequence is 16 residues long. Germline CDR1 is SNHLY and CDR2 is FYNNEI. The CDR3, as DNA: TGTGCCAGCAGACGCGGGACAGAAGTAGCCAAAAACATTCAGTACTTC. This codes for CASRRGTEVAKNIQYF.

In DNA, the CDR3 is TGTGCCAGCAGCTTGGAGTCGGCGCGGGCCCAGTACTTC. Its protein product is CASSLESARAQYF. V usage is TRBV5-8 and J usage is TRBJ2-5; a possible D gene is TRBD2 (5 bases). V was shortened by 0 bases and J by 9 bases, with 12 bases between the two germline ends. There are 13 residues in the CDR3. Germline loops: CDR1 SGHTS, CDR2 YDEGEE. The entire variable domain, with the rest obtained from reference TRBV5-8 and TRBJ2-5, is as follows: EAGVTQSPTHLIKTRGQQATLRCSPISGHTSVYWYQQALGLGLQFLLWYDEGEERNRGNFPPRFSGRQFPNYSSELNVNALELEDSALYLCASSLESARAQYFGPGTRLLVL.

CDR3 in amino acids: CASSLAQSGENTGELFF. The CDR3 DNA reads TGTGCCAGCAGCTTAGCGCAGAGCGGGGAGAACACCGGGGAGCTGTTTTTT. This chain connects TRBV7-9 to TRBJ2-2; 7 nucleotides line up with TRBD2. The V and J ends lost 0 bases and 1 base, in that order; junction bases with no gene match: 5. The V gene's germline CDR1 is SEHNR and CDR2 FQNEAQ (reference sequence). CDR3 length: 17 amino acids.

This clone showed up just a few times. The V gene is TRBV6-5, the J gene TRBJ2-5; D may match TRBD1 or TRBD2 (5 bases each). The CDR3 is 14 residues long. The germline V gene has CDR1 MNHEY and CDR2 SVGAGI. Trimming removed 6 bases at V and 5 bases at J, with 16 bases between. In DNA form, the CDR3 reads TGTGCCAGCAGCTCCGGGACCACCATCGAGACCCAGTACTTC. This translates into CASSSGTTIETQYF.

This chain uses TRBV5-5 with TRBJ2-1; 10 nucleotides align to TRBD2. Germline-derived CDR1 and CDR2 are SGHKS and YYEKEE (reference sequence). Trimming took 6 bases from V and 4 from J; bases not matched to a gene: 7. The CDR3 consists of 15 residues. CDR3 in amino acids: CASTAGLATYNEQFF. DNA for the CDR3: TGTGCCAGCACAGCGGGACTAGCGACGTACAATGAGCAGTTCTTC.

This clone was seen just once. The chain has TRBV7-3 and TRBJ2-1; D possibly corresponds to TRBD1 (7 bases). In germline, CDR1 is SGHTA, CDR2 FQGTGA. Trimming removed 5 bases from V and 5 bases from J, with 16 bases in between. The CDR3 is 15 amino acids. CDR3: CASSPQGGHNNEQFF. The CDR3 DNA follows: TGTGCCAGCAGCCCCCAGGGGGGTCACAACAATGAGCAGTTCTTC.

The chain has TRBV2 and TRBJ2-1, with D possibly being TRBD2 (6 bases). Germline loops: CDR1 SNHLY, CDR2 FYNNEI. V gave up 5 bases and J gave up 4 bases, with 15 bases separating them. The CDR3 length is 15 residues. DNA for the CDR3: TGTGCCAGCAGTTTGGGCGGGGCGGGATACAATGAGCAGTTCTTC. It encodes CASSLGGAGYNEQFF.

V gene TRBV5-1 combines with J gene TRBJ2-7; D is undetermined. Germline values: CDR1 SGHRS, CDR2 YFSETQ. Trimming cost V 8 bases and J 4 bases, with 16 bases left between them. The CDR3 runs to 13 residues. In nucleotides, the CDR3 is TGCGCCAGAAAGACTGGAGCAAGGTACGAGCAGTACTTC. This encodes CARKTGARYEQYF. Supplemented by reference TRBV5-1 and TRBJ2-7, the full variable domain reads KAGVTQTPRYLIKTRGQQVTLSCSPISGHRSVSWYQQTPGQGLQFLFEYFSETQRNKGNFPGRFSGRQFSNSRSEMNVSTLELGDSALYLCARKTGARYEQYFGPGTRLTVT.

This clone was counted a few times. The chain joins TRBV27 to TRBJ2-3; 15 bases are a match to TRBD2. With 5 bases clipped from V and 5 bases from J, the junction kept 11 bases outside the gene matches. Germline CDR1 is MNHEY and CDR2 is SMNVEV (reference sequence). This CDR3 region has 18 residues. CDR3: CASSPAGLAGGREDTQYF. The CDR3 nucleotides read TGTGCCAGCAGTCCTGCGGGACTAGCGGGAGGCCGGGAAGATACGCAGTATTTT.